This T cell receptor beta chain was retrieved from a study of blood T cell repertoires in COVID-19. Study as a whole: Spain, Italy and the United States supplied samples that represented acute and convalescent COVID-19. In each case, the material was cDNA or gDNA derived from T cells, B-cell-depleted T cells, or PBMCs.

Germline lookup yields CDR1 SGHTA and CDR2 FQGNSA. V shed 1 base and J shed 6 bases, with 16 bases lying between them. CDR3 size: 15 residues. The authors' processing: Scientists estimated how many nucleated cells there were by amplifying reference gene primers. Generated by immunoSEQ multiplex PCR, the TCRdb table keeps only in-frame clones and is missing some. The V and J calls and the clone size are those of that table, but D and trimming were determined from the DNA. This table has fewer than 200,000 clones, 86% appearing once. Sequenced: peripheral blood. This rearrangement joins TRBV7-2 to TRBJ2-7; possibly TRBD2 for D (7 bases). This clonotype originated in a man over 45 with active or convalescent COVID-19. As DNA, the CDR3 is TGTGCCAGCAGCTTAGACCGGGGGGCTGACTCCGAGCAGTACTTC. Protein: CASSLDRGADSEQYF.